This T cell receptor beta chain is drawn from a study of CD8 T cells in Susac syndrome. Random hexamers primed reverse transcription of 0.5 to 1 ug RNA. One entry per CDR3 protein results from TCRdb running MiXCR on the immunoSEQ multiplex PCR reads. This table has about 130,000 distinct CDR3 sequences, over 90% appearing once. The V gene's germline CDR1 is DFQATT and CDR2 SNEGSKA (reference sequence). There are 16 residues in the CDR3. With 2 bases clipped from V and 2 bases from J, the junction kept 7 bases outside the gene matches. Sequenced sample: CD8+ T cells from PBMCs. The J gene is TRBJ2-3, the V gene TRBV20-1; 10 bases line up with TRBD2. This TCR was recovered from a human donor with Susac syndrome. The CDR3 DNA is TGCAGTGCTAGATTTGGACTAGCGGTGAACACAGATACGCAGTATTTT. This gives the protein CSARFGLAVNTDTQYF.